This T cell receptor (beta chain) was captured by sequencing in a study of CD8 T cells in Susac syndrome. The sequenced target, TCR beta, came from blood CD8+ and CD4+ T cells. Bulk CD8+ and CD4+ cells came from magnetic negative isolation; CD8+ TEMRA by FACS. RNA amounts of roughly 0.5 to 1 ug underwent reverse transcription with random hexamers. TCR beta CDR3 was amplified by immunoSEQ covering 54 Vbeta and 13 Jbeta. Each CDR3 protein is one row after TCRdb ran MiXCR on the immunoSEQ multiplex PCR reads. The sample includes 120,000 or so distinct CDR3 sequences, about 95% seen only once; the top ten take around 0.12%. Germline V gives CDR1 MNHEY, CDR2 SVGEGT. V was cut by 4 bases and J by 5 bases, with 12 bases left in between. This CDR3 contains 14 residues.

The genes are TRBV6-2 or TRBV6-3 and TRBJ1-5; weak D call: TRBD1 (6 bases). Sequencing was performed on CD4+ T cells from PBMCs. The sequence came from a human donor in good health. The CDR3 loop reads CASSSLDSDQPQHF. The CDR3 DNA is TGTGCCAGCAGTTCCTTGGACAGTGATCAGCCCCAGCATTTT.